The source of this TCR beta chain is a study of blood T cells in healthy people across ages. General study findings and limits: Age advanced and TCR beta diversity per million T cells fell, roughly linearly. It was not known whether donors were CMV positive (a possible confounder of expanded clonotype changes).

In the case of this clonotype: Its antigen remains unknown.

The authors ran a second PCR of roughly 6 to 11 cycles using a sample-barcoded 5' primer and a J-beta primer mix. TCRdb redid the calling of the 5' RACE reads with MiXCR, one entry per CDR3 protein. The sample contains more than 550,000 distinct CDR3 sequences, 22% of which appear only once. V lost 5 bases and J lost 4, with 3 bases in between. Germline V gives CDR1 MDHEN, CDR2 SYDVKM. This CDR3 is 11 amino acids long. The chain links TRBV28 to TRBJ1-5; D ambiguous. Sequencing used blood. This receptor was identified in a man between 65 and 80 years old in good health. CDR3 in amino acids: CASSKNQPQHF. The CDR3, as DNA: TGTGCCAGCAGTAAGAATCAGCCCCAGCATTTT.